Below are 8 T cell receptor beta chains sequenced from a single sample in a study of blood T cell repertoires in COVID-19. Measured with immunoSEQ multiplex PCR; TCRdb has only the in-frame clones, and not every one. The sample yields about 46,000 clones, 87% seen once. Sequenced material: peripheral blood. The source is a human donor in a cohort sampled during active COVID-19.

This rearrangement joins TRBV4-1 to TRBJ1-2; 9 nucleotides agree with TRBD1. There are 15 residues in the CDR3. Germline CDR1 reads MGHRA; CDR2 reads YSYEKL. The J segment lost 6 bases and the V segment lost 1 base, leaving 6 bases of the junction unmatched. The CDR3 here is CASSQGSTGGDGYTF. Here the CDR3 DNA reads TGCGCCAGCAGCCAAGGTTCGACAGGGGGAGATGGCTACACCTTC.

This chain joins TRBV3-1 (or the pseudogene TRBV3-2) and TRBJ2-7; weak D call: TRBD2 (5 bases). CDR3 length: 12 residues. V was clipped by 7 bases and J by 4 bases, with 11 bases between them. Per the germline V gene, CDR1 is LGHDT and CDR2 is YNNKEL (reference sequence). This CDR3 reads CASTTAGYEQYF. CDR3 in DNA: TGTGCCAGCACAACTGCGGGTTACGAGCAGTACTTC.

The V and J genes are TRBV30 and TRBJ2-7, with 10 bases identical to TRBD2. The ends lost 6 bases at V and 2 bases at J; junction bases unmatched: 4. CDR1 is GTSNPN and CDR2 is SVGIG in the germline V gene (reference sequence). This CDR3 spans 13 amino acids. The CDR3 is CACLAGEPYEQYF. The CDR3 nucleotides are TGTGCCTGTCTAGCGGGGGAGCCCTACGAGCAGTACTTC.

The chain recombines TRBV7-3 with TRBJ1-5, with D perhaps TRBD1 (5 bases). Trimming shortened V by 7 bases and J by 4 bases, and 20 bases separated the two germline ends. The germline V gene encodes CDR1 SGHTA and CDR2 FQGTGA. The CDR3 contains 16 residues. The chain's CDR3 is CASNNPRGGENQPQHF. CDR3 coding DNA: TGTGCCAGCAACAATCCTAGGGGAGGTGAGAATCAGCCCCAGCATTTT.

This sequence joins TRBV7-2 and TRBJ2-7; 7 bases agree with TRBD2. The trim removed 5 bases at V and 4 bases at J, leaving 8 bases unmatched. The CDR3 is made up of 14 amino acids. Germline CDR1 SGHTA, CDR2 FQGNSA. The CDR3 nucleotides read TGTGCCAGCAGCACAGATCTGGGAGGGTACGAGCAGTACTTC. Translated: CASSTDLGGYEQYF. The entire variable domain, with the rest obtained from reference TRBV7-2 and TRBJ2-7, is as follows: GAGVSQSPSNKVTEKGKDVELRCDPISGHTALYWYRQSLGQGLEFLIYFQGNSAPDKSGLPSDRFSAERTGGSVSTLTIQRTQQEDSAVYLCASSTDLGGYEQYFGPGTRLTVT.

The gene calls are TRBV30 and TRBJ1-2, with D hard to call. The CDR3 extends over 16 amino acids. The V end was cut by 0 bases, the J end by 1 base, with 15 bases between. CDR1 and CDR2 from the germline V gene are GTSNPN and SVGIG (reference sequence). The CDR3 sequence: CAWSVQALKLNYGYTF. The CDR3 nucleotides are TGTGCCTGGAGTGTCCAGGCCCTAAAACTTAACTATGGCTACACCTTC.

The genes are TRBV7-6 and TRBJ2-7; D is perhaps TRBD1 (8 bases). V lost 8 bases and J lost 7, with 15 bases in between. The length of the CDR3 is 12 residues. Germline CDR1 and CDR2: SGHVS and FNYEAQ. CDR3 in DNA: TGTGCCAGCGGCGACAGGGGAGGGGAGCAGTACTTC. Its protein is CASGDRGGEQYF.

The CDR3 protein is CASSRSFRDSMNTEAFF. CDR3 DNA: TGTGCCAGCAGTCGAAGCTTCCGGGACAGCATGAACACTGAAGCTTTCTTT. V gene TRBV5-6 combines with J gene TRBJ1-1; TRBD1 aligns across 7 bases. Germline CDR1 SGHDT, CDR2 YYEEEE. V was pared by 5 bases and J by 0 bases, with 13 bases of the junction left unmatched. The CDR3 runs 17 residues.